The entry below gives a single T cell receptor beta chain sequence along with its context. The sample originates from a study of T cell responses to AZD1222 COVID-19 vaccine. Study overall: Samples with a second dose at about 4 or about 12 weeks were pooled together.

The V and J ends lost 5 bases and 3 bases, in that order; junction bases with no gene match: 13. Germline-derived CDR1 and CDR2 are SGHAT and FQNNGV. The length of the CDR3 is 16 residues. Sequencing was performed with immunoSEQ multiplex PCR; in TCRdb, only in-frame clones are kept and a portion is missing. The sample has roughly 140,000 clones; about 92% are singletons. This receptor was identified in an adult in good health. This chain links TRBV11-2 with TRBJ2-7; 7 nucleotides match TRBD1. Source: peripheral blood, taken on day 0 of AZD1222 vaccination. The CDR3 loop is CASSLTGNSLSYEQYF. CDR3 sequence (DNA): TGTGCCAGCAGCCTGACAGGGAACTCCCTAAGCTACGAGCAGTACTTC.